The 9 T cell receptor beta chains presented below share a single source sample, sequenced in a study of T cell responses to AZD1222 COVID-19 vaccine. Sequenced by immunoSEQ multiplex PCR; TCRdb stores in-frame clones only, minus some. The sample lists about 85,000 clones, roughly nine tenths occurring once. The source was peripheral blood, collected on day 0 of AZD1222 vaccination. Receptors originate from an adult in good health.

The chain's CDR3 is CASSTTGQGSATQYF. In nucleotides, the CDR3 is TGTGCCAGTAGTACGACGGGACAGGGTTCAGCTACGCAGTATTTT. The rearrangement joins TRBV19 to TRBJ2-3, with 9 bases fitting TRBD1. CDR3 length equals 15 residues. Per the germline V gene, CDR1 is LNHDA and CDR2 is SQIVND (reference sequence). The junction had 10 bases not matched to a gene; V was cut back by 4 bases and J by 8 bases.

This clone appeared many times. The V and J genes are TRBV5-1 and TRBJ1-6; 10 bases align to TRBD1. Germline assignment: CDR1 SGHRS and CDR2 YFSETQ. The CDR3 is 15 amino acids. After removal of 3 bases from V and 7 bases from J, the junction contained 4 bases not matched to a gene. This CDR3 is CASSSRTGGNSPLHF. CDR3 nucleotide sequence: TGCGCCAGCAGCTCACGGACAGGGGGAAATTCACCCCTCCACTTT.

The gene calls are TRBV12-3 or TRBV12-4 and TRBJ2-7, with D hard to call. The germline V and J ends were trimmed by 3 bases and 1 base, with 4 bases remaining between them. The CDR3 spans 12 residues. The CDR3: CASSFTSYEQYF. The CDR3, as DNA: TGTGCCAGCAGTTTCACGTCCTACGAGCAGTACTTC.

V usage is TRBV19 and J usage is TRBJ2-1; 14 bases are a match to TRBD2. Germline CDR1 LNHDA, CDR2 SQIVND (reference sequence). The CDR3 is 16 amino acids. V shed 4 bases, J shed 8 bases, and the junction held 7 bases outside the gene matches. The CDR3 region is CASSTRLAGGSDEQFF. The CDR3, as DNA: TGTGCCAGTAGTACCCGACTAGCGGGAGGGTCAGATGAGCAGTTCTTC.

V usage is TRBV2 and J usage is TRBJ1-3; D possibly corresponds to TRBD1 (6 bases). The CDR3 runs 16 residues. Looked up from germline, CDR1 is SNHLY and CDR2 is FYNNEI. V was shortened by 1 base and J by 0 bases, with 10 bases between the two germline ends. The CDR3 protein is CASSEGTATSGNTIYF. In DNA form, the CDR3 reads TGTGCCAGCAGTGAAGGGACAGCCACCTCTGGAAACACCATATATTTT.

This clone was detected only a few times. The chain carries TRBV7-3 and TRBJ2-1, with 12 bases aligning to TRBD1. V shed 5 bases, J shed 7 bases, and the junction held 6 bases outside the gene matches. This CDR3 region has 15 residues. Germline V gene sequence: CDR1 SGHTA, CDR2 FQGTGA. CDR3 in amino acids: CASSPRDRGLNEQFF. CDR3 coding DNA: TGTGCCAGCAGCCCCCGGGACAGGGGGCTTAATGAGCAGTTCTTC.

The V and J genes are TRBV2 and TRBJ1-5; D gene ambiguous. CDR1 SNHLY and CDR2 FYNNEI come from the germline V gene. This CDR3 has 15 amino acids. Trimming left V 2 bases short and J 0 bases short, with 8 bases between. CDR3 nucleotides: TGTGCCAGCAGTGAATTCCGGGGTAGCAATCAGCCCCAGCATTTT. Amino acids: CASSEFRGSNQPQHF.

The V call is TRBV6-2 or TRBV6-3, the J call TRBJ2-3, with TRBD2 as a possible D gene (6 bases). V dropped 5 bases and J dropped 7 bases, with 19 bases sitting between them. Per germline, CDR1 MNHEY and CDR2 SVGEGT. The CDR3 has 15 residues. In DNA, the CDR3 is TGTGCCAGCAGTCCCGGGACTGCCGTCGGGAATACGCAGTATTTT. Translating it yields CASSPGTAVGNTQYF.

The J gene is TRBJ1-5, the V gene TRBV27; no clear D. Germline V gives CDR1 MNHEY, CDR2 SMNVEV (reference sequence). V gave up 3 bases and J gave up 3 bases, with 6 bases separating them. This CDR3 has 13 residues. The CDR3 sequence: CASSLGFNQPQHF. CDR3 coding DNA: TGTGCCAGCAGTTTGGGGTTCAATCAGCCCCAGCATTTT.